This TCR beta chain was obtained from a study of human T cells and chemical hapten exposure. Time point here: patch test 1, 2 weeks after DPC sensitization. Sample treatment: therapeutic diphenylcyclopropenone sensitization with weekly scalp DPC. Turning to this clonotype: Its antigen is unknown.

TCRdb recomputed calls from the RACE reads with MiXCR, one row per CDR3 protein. Of 150,000 to 200,000 distinct CDR3 sequences detected, around 22% appear once; the ten largest clones hold about 7%. The CDR3 runs 15 residues. V lost 2 bases, J lost 4 bases, and 12 bases lay in between. Looked up from germline, CDR1 is MGHDK and CDR2 is SYGVNS. Study results and caveats: Sensitizing to DPC left TCRs with a frequency above 1 in 1000 unaltered. Compared with pre-sensitization or healthy control sets, expanded TCRs clustered more.

The sequencing used whole blood, collected in connection with sensitization to the hapten diphenylcyclopropenone (DPC). This receptor was taken from a woman between 45 and 65 years old with alopecia areata. Some clones in this sample may be carry-over from other donors' samples. The chain links TRBV25-1 to TRBJ1-3, with D perhaps TRBD1 (6 bases). CDR3 nucleotides: TGTGCCAGCAGTGAAAGTGGGGGGCACGGAAACACCATATATTTT. Protein sequence: CASSESGGHGNTIYF.